These 13 T cell receptor beta chains originate from one sample sequenced in a study of control samples from healthy donors and cancer patients. This table comes from immunoSEQ multiplex PCR, and its TCRdb copy is limited to in-frame clones, with some not included. The data hold 130,000 or so clones, with around nine tenths observed a single time. Sequencing was done on a sample of blood. Receptor source: a man aged 50 to 59 in good health.

V and J are TRBV15 and TRBJ2-1; 12 positions match TRBD2. CDR1 is LNHNV, CDR2 YYDKDF, per germline (reference sequence). V trimming: 0 bases; J trimming: 4 bases; junction bases outside the gene matches: 13. The CDR3 runs to 20 residues. CDR3 DNA: TGTGCCACCAGCAGAGATCCCACTAGCGGGGGGCCCCTATCTTACAATGAGCAGTTCTTC. This translates into CATSRDPTSGGPLSYNEQFF.

The chain links TRBV6-5 to TRBJ1-4; D gene uncertain. CDR1 and CDR2 (germline): MNHEY, SVGAGI. The CDR3 extends over 14 amino acids. V dropped 2 bases and J dropped 0 bases, with 4 bases sitting between them. CDR3 in amino acids: CASSYTATNEKLFF. CDR3 sequence (DNA): TGTGCCAGCAGTTACACCGCAACTAATGAAAAACTGTTTTTT.

This chain uses TRBV13 with TRBJ1-2, with TRBD1 as a possible D gene (6 bases). The V end lost 4 bases, the J end lost 7 bases, and 22 bases lay between the germline ends. Germline CDR1 is PRHDT and CDR2 is FYEKMQ (reference sequence). The CDR3 loop spans 16 amino acids. This CDR3 is CASSSRLGGLGGGYTF. In nucleotides, the CDR3 is TGTGCCAGCAGCTCCCGGCTCGGGGGCCTTGGAGGTGGCTACACCTTC.

The chain is built from TRBV4-1 and TRBJ2-3; TRBD1 aligns across 7 bases. Germline V gene lookup returns CDR1 MGHRA and CDR2 YSYEKL. This CDR3 is built from 16 residues. V lost 5 bases and J lost 3; bases outside the gene matches: 11. CDR3 DNA: TGCGCCAGCAGCTACCTACAGGGGCTGCGGACAGATACGCAGTATTTT. It codes for CASSYLQGLRTDTQYF.

The chain is built from TRBV19 and TRBJ2-5; 8 nucleotides match TRBD1. Germline values: CDR1 LNHDA, CDR2 SQIVND (reference sequence). This CDR3 comprises 14 residues. Unmatched junction bases numbered 11, after V lost 9 bases and J lost 5 bases. For the CDR3, the DNA is TGTGCCAGCCAGCCAGGGGGCCCCAGGGAGACCCAGTACTTC. This encodes CASQPGGPRETQYF.

This chain uses TRBV24-1 with TRBJ1-5, with a possible D match to TRBD1 (6 bases). Germline loops: CDR1 KGHDR, CDR2 SFDVKD. The CDR3 spans 15 residues. With 4 bases removed from V and 3 bases from J, the gap between germline ends came to 12 bases. The CDR3 DNA reads as TGTGCCACCAGTGACGGGGCAGGGGACAATCAGCCCCAGCATTTT. Protein product: CATSDGAGDNQPQHF.

The CDR3 reads CASSLALGQTPDGYTF. In DNA form, the CDR3 reads TGTGCCAGCAGTTTAGCTTTGGGACAGACGCCTGATGGCTACACCTTC. The V and J genes are TRBV28 and TRBJ1-2; 7 bases map to TRBD1. The trim removed 2 bases at V and 6 bases at J, leaving 12 bases unmatched. The CDR3 is made up of 16 amino acids. The V gene's germline CDR1 is MDHEN and CDR2 SYDVKM.

This chain joins TRBV10-1 and TRBJ2-7, with D possibly being TRBD1 or TRBD2 (5 bases each). The CDR3 has 12 amino acids. Trimming took 8 bases from V and 2 from J, leaving 10 bases between them. From germline, CDR1 is WNHNN and CDR2 SYGVQD (reference sequence). The CDR3 loop reads CASGTGTYEQYF. CDR3 coding DNA: TGCGCCAGCGGGACGGGAACCTACGAGCAGTACTTC.

The chain has TRBV7-9 and TRBJ1-2; maybe TRBD1 (6 bases). The germline gives CDR1 SEHNR, CDR2 FQNEAQ (reference sequence). The V gene lost 5 bases and the J gene lost 5 bases, with 18 bases spanning the gap. The length of the CDR3 is 15 residues. CDR3 region: CASSPSGRQGYGYTF. Written as DNA, the CDR3 is TGTGCCAGCAGCCCGTCTGGACGGCAGGGGTATGGCTACACCTTC. Full variable domain (rest looked up from reference TRBV7-9 and TRBJ1-2): DTGVSQNPRHKITKRGQNVTFRCDPISEHNRLYWYRQTLGQGPEFLTYFQNEAQLEKSRLLSDRFSAERPKGSFSTLEIQRTEQGDSAMYLCASSPSGRQGYGYTFGSGTRLTVV.

The chain employs TRBV30 and TRBJ1-2; no clear D gene. The V gene's germline CDR1 is GTSNPN and CDR2 SVGIG (reference sequence). Trimming pared 2 bases from V and 7 bases from J, leaving 17 bases between. CDR3 length equals 14 residues. CDR3 region: CAWSRRARGGGYTF. The CDR3 coding sequence is TGTGCCTGGAGTCGGAGGGCGCGGGGAGGTGGCTACACCTTC.

This clone was counted once. The chain combines TRBV6-5 with TRBJ1-1, with 9 bases lining up with TRBD1. Unmatched junction bases numbered 10, after V lost 0 bases and J lost 11 bases. CDR1 is MNHEY and CDR2 is SVGAGI in the germline V gene. This CDR3 is built from 15 residues. The CDR3 DNA reads as TGTGCCAGCAGTTACTCGCCGGGACAGGGCACGAGGGCTTTCTTT. Its translation is CASSYSPGQGTRAFF.

This chain joins TRBV4-2 and TRBJ2-3, with D maybe TRBD2 (6 bases). This CDR3 spans 17 amino acids. Trimming shortened V by 0 bases and J by 5 bases, and 18 bases separated the two germline ends. Per germline, CDR1 LGHNA and CDR2 YNFKEQ. CDR3 amino acids: CASSQDYGSGRGDTQYF. For the CDR3, the DNA is TGTGCCAGCAGCCAAGATTATGGGAGCGGGCGGGGAGATACGCAGTATTTT.

The chain recombines TRBV24-1 with TRBJ2-1; tentatively, D is TRBD1 (6 bases). The V gene lost 5 bases and the J gene lost 5 bases, with 12 bases spanning the gap. Germline-derived CDR1 and CDR2 are KGHDR and SFDVKD. The CDR3 loop spans 14 amino acids. The CDR3 spells CATSALTGNNEQFF. CDR3 in DNA: TGTGCCACCAGTGCTCTGACAGGTAACAATGAGCAGTTCTTC.